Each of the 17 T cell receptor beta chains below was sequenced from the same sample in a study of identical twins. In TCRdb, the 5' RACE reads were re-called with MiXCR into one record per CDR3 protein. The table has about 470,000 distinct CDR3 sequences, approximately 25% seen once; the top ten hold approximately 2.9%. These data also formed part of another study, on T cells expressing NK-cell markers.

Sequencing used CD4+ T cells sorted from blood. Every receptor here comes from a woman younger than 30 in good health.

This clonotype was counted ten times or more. CDR3 DNA sequence: TGCGCCAGCAGCCAAGCGGGGAGGCTCATTAGCACAGATACGCAGTATTTT. This translates into CASSQAGRLISTDTQYF. The chain joins TRBV4-3 to TRBJ2-3; possibly TRBD2 for D (6 bases). This CDR3 region has 17 residues. Germline CDR1 reads LGHNA; CDR2 reads YSLEER. The ends were cut back, 1 base at V and 0 bases at J, with 14 bases in the middle.

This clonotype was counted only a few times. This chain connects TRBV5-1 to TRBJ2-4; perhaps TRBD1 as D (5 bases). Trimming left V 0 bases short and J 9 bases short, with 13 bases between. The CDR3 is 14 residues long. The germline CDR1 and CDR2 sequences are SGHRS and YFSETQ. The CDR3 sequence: CASSLEGLGGIQYF. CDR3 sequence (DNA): TGCGCCAGCAGCTTGGAGGGGCTAGGCGGCATTCAGTACTTC.

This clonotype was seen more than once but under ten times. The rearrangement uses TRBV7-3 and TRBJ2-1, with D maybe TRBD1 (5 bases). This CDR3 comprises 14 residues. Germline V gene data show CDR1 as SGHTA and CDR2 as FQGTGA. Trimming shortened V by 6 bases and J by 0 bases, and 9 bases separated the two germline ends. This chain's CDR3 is CASREDSSYNEQFF. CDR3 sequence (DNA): TGTGCCAGCAGAGAAGACAGCTCCTACAATGAGCAGTTCTTC.

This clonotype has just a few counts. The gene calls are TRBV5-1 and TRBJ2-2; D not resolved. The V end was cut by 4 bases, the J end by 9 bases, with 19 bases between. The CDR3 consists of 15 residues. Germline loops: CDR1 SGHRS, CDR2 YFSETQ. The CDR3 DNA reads TGCGCCAGCAGCGCCCGACCTTACGATGGCCGGGAGCTGTTTTTT. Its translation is CASSARPYDGRELFF.

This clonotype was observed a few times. The CDR3: CASSYSSGEGGYGYTF. DNA of the CDR3: TGTGCCAGCAGTTACTCATCCGGGGAAGGAGGCTATGGCTACACCTTC. The chain couples TRBV6-5 to TRBJ1-2; unclear D gene. Germline V CDR1 and CDR2: MNHEY, SVGAGI. This CDR3 has 16 amino acids. Between the trimmed V and J ends, which lost 0 bases and 4 bases, there was a span of 15 bases.

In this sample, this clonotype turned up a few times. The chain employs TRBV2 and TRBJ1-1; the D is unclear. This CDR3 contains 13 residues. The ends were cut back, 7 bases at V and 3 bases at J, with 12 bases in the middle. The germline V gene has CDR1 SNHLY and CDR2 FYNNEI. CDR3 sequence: CASTQSGDTEAFF. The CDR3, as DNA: TGTGCCAGCACGCAATCGGGAGACACTGAAGCTTTCTTT.

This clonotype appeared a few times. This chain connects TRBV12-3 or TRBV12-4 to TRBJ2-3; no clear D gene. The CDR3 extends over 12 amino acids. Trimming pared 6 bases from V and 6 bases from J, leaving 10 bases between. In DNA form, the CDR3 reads TGTGCCAGCAGAACCAACCCGGATACGCAGTATTTT. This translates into CASRTNPDTQYF.

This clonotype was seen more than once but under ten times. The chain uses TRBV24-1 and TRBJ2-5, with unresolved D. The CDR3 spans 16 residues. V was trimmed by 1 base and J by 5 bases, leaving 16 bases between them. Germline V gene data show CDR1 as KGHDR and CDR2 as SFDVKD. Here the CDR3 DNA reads TGTGCCACCAGTGATTTTCAAGATGGGTTCGGCGAGACCCAGTACTTC. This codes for CATSDFQDGFGETQYF.

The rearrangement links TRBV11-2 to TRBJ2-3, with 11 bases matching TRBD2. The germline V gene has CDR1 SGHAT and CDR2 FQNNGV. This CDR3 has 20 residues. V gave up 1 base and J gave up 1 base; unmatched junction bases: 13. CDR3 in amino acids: CASSLVLAGVNSGGTDTQYF. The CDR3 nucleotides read TGTGCCAGCAGCTTAGTACTAGCGGGAGTTAATTCGGGCGGCACAGATACGCAGTATTTT.

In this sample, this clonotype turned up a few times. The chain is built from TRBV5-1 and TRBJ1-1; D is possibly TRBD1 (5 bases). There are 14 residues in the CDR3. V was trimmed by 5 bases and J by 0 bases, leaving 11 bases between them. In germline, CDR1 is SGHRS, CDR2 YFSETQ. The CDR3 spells CASRMRGVNTEAFF. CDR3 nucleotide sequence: TGCGCCAGCAGAATGAGGGGCGTGAACACTGAAGCTTTCTTT.

CDR3 sequence reads: CASSLGRPSYEQYF. DNA for the CDR3: TGTGCCAGCAGCTTAGGTAGGCCCTCCTACGAGCAGTACTTC. The chain employs TRBV7-6 and TRBJ2-7; D remains ambiguous. Germline lookup yields CDR1 SGHVS and CDR2 FNYEAQ. The CDR3 runs to 14 residues. Trimming left V 1 base short and J 0 bases short, with 7 bases between.

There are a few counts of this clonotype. The DNA for the CDR3 is TGTGCCACCAGTGAGGGCACACCGGGCAATGAGCAGTTCTTC. Its protein product is CATSEGTPGNEQFF. The chain combines TRBV24-1 with TRBJ2-1; D not resolved. The CDR3 loop spans 14 amino acids. V lost 4 bases to trimming and J lost 6 bases, with 12 bases between them. The germline V gene has CDR1 KGHDR and CDR2 SFDVKD.

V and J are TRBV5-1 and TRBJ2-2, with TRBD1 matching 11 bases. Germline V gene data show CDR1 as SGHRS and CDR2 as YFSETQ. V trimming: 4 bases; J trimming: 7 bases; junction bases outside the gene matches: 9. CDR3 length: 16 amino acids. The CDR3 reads CASSPLGQGAIGELFF. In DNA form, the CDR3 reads TGCGCCAGCAGCCCCCTCGGACAGGGGGCGATCGGGGAGCTGTTTTTT.

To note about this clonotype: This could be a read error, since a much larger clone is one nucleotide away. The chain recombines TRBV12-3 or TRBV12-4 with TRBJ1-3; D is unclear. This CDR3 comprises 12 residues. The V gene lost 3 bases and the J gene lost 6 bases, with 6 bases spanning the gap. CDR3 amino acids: CASSFWENTIYF. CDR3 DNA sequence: TGTGCCAGCAGTTTTTGGGAAAACACCATATATTTT.

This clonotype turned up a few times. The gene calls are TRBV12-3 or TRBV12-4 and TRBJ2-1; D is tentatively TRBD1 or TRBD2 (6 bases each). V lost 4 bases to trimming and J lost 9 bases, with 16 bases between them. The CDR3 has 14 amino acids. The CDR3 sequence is CASSSLGGRTEQFF. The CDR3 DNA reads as TGTGCCAGCAGTTCCCTAGGGGGGAGGACTGAGCAGTTCTTC.

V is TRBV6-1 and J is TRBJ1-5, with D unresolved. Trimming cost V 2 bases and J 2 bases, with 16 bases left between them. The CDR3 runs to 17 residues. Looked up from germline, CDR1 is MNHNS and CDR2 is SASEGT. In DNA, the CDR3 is TGTGCCAGCAGTGAATACCGAGGAAGGATCGGCAATCAGCCCCAGCATTTT. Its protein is CASSEYRGRIGNQPQHF.

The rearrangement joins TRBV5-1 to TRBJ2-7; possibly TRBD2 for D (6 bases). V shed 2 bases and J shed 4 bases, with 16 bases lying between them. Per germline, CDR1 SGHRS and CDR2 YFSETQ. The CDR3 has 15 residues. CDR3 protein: CASSFGGKRSYEQYF. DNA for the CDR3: TGCGCCAGCAGCTTTGGAGGGAAGCGGTCGTACGAGCAGTACTTC.